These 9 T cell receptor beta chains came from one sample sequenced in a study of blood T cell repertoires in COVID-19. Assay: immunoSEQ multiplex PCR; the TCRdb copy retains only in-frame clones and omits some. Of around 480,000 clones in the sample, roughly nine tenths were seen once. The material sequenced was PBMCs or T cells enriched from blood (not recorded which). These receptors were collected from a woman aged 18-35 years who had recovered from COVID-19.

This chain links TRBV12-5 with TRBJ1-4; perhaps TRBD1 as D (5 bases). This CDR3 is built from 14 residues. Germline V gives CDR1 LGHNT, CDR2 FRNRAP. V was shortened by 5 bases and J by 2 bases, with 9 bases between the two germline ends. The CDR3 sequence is CASGIGVTNEKLFF. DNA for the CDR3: TGTGCTAGTGGTATAGGGGTGACTAATGAAAAACTGTTTTTT.

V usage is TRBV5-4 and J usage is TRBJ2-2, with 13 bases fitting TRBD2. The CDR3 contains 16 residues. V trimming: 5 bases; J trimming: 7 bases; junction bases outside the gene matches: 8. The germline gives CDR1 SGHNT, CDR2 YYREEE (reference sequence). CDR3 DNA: TGTGCCAGCAGTCTCACTAGCGGGGGGGCCGGCGGGGAGCTGTTTTTT. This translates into CASSLTSGGAGGELFF.

CDR3 sequence (DNA): TGCGCCAGCAGCCAAGTTGTCGGAACTAGCGGGGATTACGAGCAGTACTTC. It is translated as CASSQVVGTSGDYEQYF. This rearrangement joins TRBV4-1 to TRBJ2-7; the match to TRBD2 covers 10 bases. The germline CDR1 and CDR2 sequences are MGHRA and YSYEKL. The CDR3 extends over 17 amino acids. V shed 1 base and J 4 bases; nucleotides not matched to a gene: 10.

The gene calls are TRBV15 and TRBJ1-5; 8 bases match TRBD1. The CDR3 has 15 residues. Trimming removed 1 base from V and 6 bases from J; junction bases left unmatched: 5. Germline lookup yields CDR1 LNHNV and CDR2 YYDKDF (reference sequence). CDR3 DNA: TGTGCCACCAGCAGAGGTACAGGGGGTGGTCAGCCCCAGCATTTT. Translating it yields CATSRGTGGGQPQHF.

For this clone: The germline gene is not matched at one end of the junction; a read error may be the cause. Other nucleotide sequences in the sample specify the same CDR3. The CDR3 protein is CASSESPGEAFF. The CDR3, as DNA: TGCGCCAGCAGTGAGTCGCCAGGTGAAGCTTTCTTC. The rearrangement joins TRBV10-2 to TRBJ1-1; D unresolved. Per germline, CDR1 WSHSY and CDR2 SAAADI. This CDR3 contains 12 residues.

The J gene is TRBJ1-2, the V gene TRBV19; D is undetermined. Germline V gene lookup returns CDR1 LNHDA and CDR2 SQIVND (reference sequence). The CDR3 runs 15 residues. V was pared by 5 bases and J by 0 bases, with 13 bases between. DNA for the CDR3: TGTGCCAGTAGTTATGGACTCCAAGCTAACTATGGCTACACCTTC. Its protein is CASSYGLQANYGYTF.

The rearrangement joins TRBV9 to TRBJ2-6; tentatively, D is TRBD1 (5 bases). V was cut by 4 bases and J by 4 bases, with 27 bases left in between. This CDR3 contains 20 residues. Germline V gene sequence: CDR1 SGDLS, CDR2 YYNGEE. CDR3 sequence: CASSLTIPQGRFQGANVLTF. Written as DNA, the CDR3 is TGTGCCAGCAGCCTAACTATCCCCCAGGGCAGATTCCAAGGGGCCAACGTCCTGACTTTC.

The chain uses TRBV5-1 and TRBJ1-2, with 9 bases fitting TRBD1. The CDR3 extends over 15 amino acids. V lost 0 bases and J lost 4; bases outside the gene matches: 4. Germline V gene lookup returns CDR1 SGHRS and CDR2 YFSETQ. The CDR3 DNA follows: TGCGCCAGCAGCTTGGCGGCGACAGGGGGCTATGGCTACACCTTC. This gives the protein CASSLAATGGYGYTF.

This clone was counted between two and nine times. The CDR3 sequence: CASSPFRGQFNSPLHF. CDR3 coding DNA: TGTGCCAGCTCACCCTTCCGTGGACAGTTTAATTCACCCCTCCACTTT. The chain is built from TRBV18 and TRBJ1-6; the D gene is possibly TRBD1 (6 bases). The germline V and J ends were trimmed by 3 bases and 6 bases, with 15 bases remaining between them. Per germline, CDR1 KGHSH and CDR2 LQKENI. This CDR3 has 16 residues.